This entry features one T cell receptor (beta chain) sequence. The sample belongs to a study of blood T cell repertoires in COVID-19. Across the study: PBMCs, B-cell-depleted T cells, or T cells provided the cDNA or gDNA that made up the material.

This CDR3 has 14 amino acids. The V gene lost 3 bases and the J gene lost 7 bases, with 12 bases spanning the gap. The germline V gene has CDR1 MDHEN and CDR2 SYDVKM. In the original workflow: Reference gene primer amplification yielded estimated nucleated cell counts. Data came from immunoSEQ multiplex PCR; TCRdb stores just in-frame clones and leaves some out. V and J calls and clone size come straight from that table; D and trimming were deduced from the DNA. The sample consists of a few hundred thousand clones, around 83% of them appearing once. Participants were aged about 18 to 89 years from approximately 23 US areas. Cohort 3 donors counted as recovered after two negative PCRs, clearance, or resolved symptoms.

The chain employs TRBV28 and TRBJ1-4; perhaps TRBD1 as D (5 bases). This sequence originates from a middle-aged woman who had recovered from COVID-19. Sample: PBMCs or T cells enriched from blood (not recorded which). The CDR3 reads CASSLGGNGEKLFF. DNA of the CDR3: TGTGCCAGCAGTTTGGGGGGGAATGGTGAAAAACTGTTTTTT.